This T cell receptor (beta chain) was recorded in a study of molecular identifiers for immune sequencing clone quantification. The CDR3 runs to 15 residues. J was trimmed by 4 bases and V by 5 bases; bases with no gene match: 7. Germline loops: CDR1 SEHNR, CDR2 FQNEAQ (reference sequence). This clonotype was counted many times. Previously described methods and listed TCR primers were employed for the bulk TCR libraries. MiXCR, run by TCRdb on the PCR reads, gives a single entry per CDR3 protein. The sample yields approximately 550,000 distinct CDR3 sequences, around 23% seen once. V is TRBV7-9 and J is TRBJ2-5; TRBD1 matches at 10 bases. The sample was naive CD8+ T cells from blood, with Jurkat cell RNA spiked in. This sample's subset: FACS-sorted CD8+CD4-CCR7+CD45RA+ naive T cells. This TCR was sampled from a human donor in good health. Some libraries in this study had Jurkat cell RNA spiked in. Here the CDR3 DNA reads TGTGCCAGCAGCCCGAGACAGGGGGCAGGAGAGACCCAGTACTTC. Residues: CASSPRQGAGETQYF.